This TCR beta chain was captured in a study of blood T cell repertoires in COVID-19. Whole-study context: PBMCs, B-cell-depleted T cells, or T cells provided the cDNA or gDNA that made up the material.

The CDR3 is made up of 17 amino acids. V trimming: 0 bases; J trimming: 3 bases; junction bases outside the gene matches: 8. Per the germline V gene, CDR1 is LGHNA and CDR2 is YSLEER. Repertoires were generated with immunoSEQ multiplex PCR, while TCRdb's copy carries only in-frame clones and drops some. The data show 190,000 or so clones, approximately 86% seen once. The V and J genes are TRBV4-3 and TRBJ2-3; 8 positions agree with TRBD1. The sequence was obtained from a woman aged 25-40 years who had recovered from COVID-19. Source material: PBMCs or T cells enriched from blood (not recorded which). The CDR3 DNA sequence: TGCGCCAGCAGCCAAGATTTCCAGGGGGCAGGGACAGATACGCAGTATTTT. Its translation is CASSQDFQGAGTDTQYF.